The 13 T cell receptor beta chains given below trace back to one sample, sequenced in a study of chemoradiotherapy in HPV16-positive cancers (dated by TCRdb to 2022 to 2024). To prepare the library, the immunoSEQ multiplex PCR assay was applied. Entries here come from immuneACCESS through TCRdb and include only in-frame sequences with V and J called. Some clones fail to appear in such tables; in the studies checked, an unresolved V gene covers under half of the shortfall, and the cause of the remainder is unknown. This sample gives 760 or so clones in total; under 90% of them show up just once. Clones ranked in the top ten supply roughly an eighth of the sample. The sequencing here drew on tumor tissue, taken from a patient who underwent chemoradiotherapy. These receptors were taken from a human donor with HPV-associated anogenital cancer.

Points on this clone: One junction end does not reproduce the germline sequence, and a read error may be involved. The CDR3 nucleotides are TGTGCCAGCAGTTTAGTCTGGGACAAACCCTATGGCTACACCTTC. Translation gives CASSLVWDKPYGYTF. The chain joins TRBV7-2 to TRBJ1-2, with D possibly being TRBD1 (6 bases). CDR3 length: 15 residues. The germline V gene has CDR1 SGHTA and CDR2 FQGNSA.

The chain joins TRBV9 to TRBJ2-3; D is possibly TRBD1 (6 bases). Trimming cost V 2 bases and J 1 base, with 11 bases left between them. Per germline, CDR1 SGDLS and CDR2 YYNGEE. This CDR3 is 15 amino acids long. CDR3 amino acids: CASSVEQGRTDTQYF. The CDR3 DNA reads as TGTGCCAGCAGCGTTGAACAGGGCCGCACAGATACGCAGTATTTT.

This chain connects TRBV4-2 to TRBJ1-2, with unresolved D. Per the germline V gene, CDR1 is LGHNA and CDR2 is YNFKEQ. The length of the CDR3 is 13 residues. The V end was cut by 1 base, the J end by 8 bases, with 11 bases between. CDR3 sequence: CASSQVLTRGYTF. CDR3 nucleotide sequence: TGTGCCAGCAGCCAAGTGTTAACGCGCGGCTACACCTTC.

This sequence joins TRBV5-6 and TRBJ1-1; no clear D. Trimming took 2 bases from V and 3 from J, leaving 11 bases between them. The CDR3 length is 14 residues. CDR1 SGHDT and CDR2 YYEEEE come from the germline V gene. The CDR3 loop is CASSLGVSDTEAFF. The CDR3 nucleotides read TGTGCCAGCAGCTTAGGAGTTTCGGACACTGAAGCTTTCTTT.

This rearrangement joins TRBV10-3 to TRBJ2-1, with D hard to call. The CDR3 length is 13 residues. V was trimmed by 0 bases and J by 10 bases, leaving 10 bases between them. Germline lookup yields CDR1 ENHRY and CDR2 SYGVKD. The CDR3 DNA is TGTGCCATCAGTGAGTCGACAATTCGAGAGCAGTTCTTC. Amino acid sequence: CAISESTIREQFF.

This clone has only one observation. V is TRBV5-1 and J is TRBJ1-6, with D uncertain. The CDR3 has 13 residues. Germline-derived CDR1 and CDR2 are SGHRS and YFSETQ. V was pared by 0 bases and J by 7 bases, with 5 bases between. In nucleotides, the CDR3 is TGCGCCAGCAGCTTGGATCCCAATTCACCCCTCCACTTT. Translated, it gives CASSLDPNSPLHF.

The chain couples TRBV29-1 to TRBJ2-2, with TRBD1 identical over 7 bases. The V segment lost 6 bases and the J segment 4 bases; nucleotides outside the gene matches: 11. Germline V gene lookup returns CDR1 SQVTM and CDR2 ANQGSEA. The CDR3 totals 15 residues. CDR3 bases: TGCAGCGTCTTCAGGGGGTCGGGGTCCACCGGGGAGCTGTTTTTT. Translating gives CSVFRGSGSTGELFF.

The chain recombines TRBV6-4 with TRBJ1-4; the match to TRBD1 covers 9 bases. V was pared by 0 bases and J by 8 bases, with 4 bases of the junction left unmatched. Germline CDR1 MRHNA, CDR2 SNTAGT. The CDR3 contains 15 residues. This chain's CDR3 is CASSDSGQGCEKLFF. The DNA of the CDR3 is TGTGCCAGCAGTGACTCGGGACAGGGTTGCGAAAAACTGTTTTTT.

The V call is TRBV2, the J call TRBJ2-5, with TRBD2 identical over 10 bases. V lost 8 bases and J lost 3; bases outside the gene matches: 6. Germline CDR1 reads SNHLY; CDR2 reads FYNNEI. The CDR3 runs to 14 residues. For the CDR3, the DNA is TGTGCCAGCGGAGGACTAGCGGCCAAAGAGACCCAGTACTTC. As protein: CASGGLAAKETQYF.

The chain is built from TRBV27 and TRBJ2-6; D gene uncertain. Germline CDR1 is MNHEY and CDR2 is SMNVEV (reference sequence). CDR3 length: 14 residues. The ends were cut back, 7 bases at V and 0 bases at J, with 7 bases in the middle. CDR3: CASTISSGANVLTF. The CDR3 coding sequence is TGTGCCAGCACCATCTCCTCTGGGGCCAACGTCCTGACTTTC.

This sequence joins TRBV9 and TRBJ1-3; the D is unclear. The V end was cut by 0 bases, the J end by 0 bases, with 4 bases between. Germline V lookup: CDR1 SGDLS, CDR2 YYNGEE. The CDR3 runs 14 residues. CDR3 region: CASSVGLSGNTIYF. CDR3 in DNA: TGTGCCAGCAGCGTAGGCCTCTCTGGAAACACCATATATTTT.

Sample share makes this clone hyperexpanded. V and J are TRBV11-2 and TRBJ1-2; 8 positions match TRBD1. The length of the CDR3 is 17 residues. After removal of 0 bases from V and 2 bases from J, the junction contained 8 bases not matched to a gene. Germline lookup yields CDR1 SGHAT and CDR2 FQNNGV. The CDR3 DNA reads TGTGCCAGCAGCTTAGATCTGACAGGGGCGATGAACTATGGCTACACCTTC. It is translated as CASSLDLTGAMNYGYTF.

This rearrangement joins TRBV10-3 to TRBJ2-2; TRBD1 agrees at 7 bases. The CDR3 totals 16 residues. CDR1 is ENHRY and CDR2 is SYGVKD in the germline V gene. V lost 6 bases, J lost 0 bases, and 7 bases stayed unmatched. CDR3 sequence (DNA): TGTGCCATCAGCCTTTCCGGGACAGCGAACACCGGGGAGCTGTTTTTT. Its translation: CAISLSGTANTGELFF.